This TCR beta chain was retrieved from a study of cytotoxic CD8 clonotypes in ibrutinib-treated CLL. The CDR3 covers 13 residues. Germline-derived CDR1 and CDR2 are WSHSY and SAAADI. Trimming cost V 10 bases and J 2 bases, with 15 bases left between them. Using immunoSEQ multiplex PCR, the repertoire was profiled, and TCRdb retains in-frame clones only, with some absent. Among approximately 200,000 clones listed, over 55% were seen once. Material: PBMCs, obtained after 24 months of ibrutinib treatment. V usage is TRBV10-2 and J usage is TRBJ2-7; D tentatively reads TRBD1 or TRBD2 (5 bases each). This receptor was obtained from a human donor with chronic lymphocytic leukemia. As DNA, the CDR3 is TGCGCCACCACCCGGGACCGCACCTACGAGCAGTACTTC. This translates into CATTRDRTYEQYF.